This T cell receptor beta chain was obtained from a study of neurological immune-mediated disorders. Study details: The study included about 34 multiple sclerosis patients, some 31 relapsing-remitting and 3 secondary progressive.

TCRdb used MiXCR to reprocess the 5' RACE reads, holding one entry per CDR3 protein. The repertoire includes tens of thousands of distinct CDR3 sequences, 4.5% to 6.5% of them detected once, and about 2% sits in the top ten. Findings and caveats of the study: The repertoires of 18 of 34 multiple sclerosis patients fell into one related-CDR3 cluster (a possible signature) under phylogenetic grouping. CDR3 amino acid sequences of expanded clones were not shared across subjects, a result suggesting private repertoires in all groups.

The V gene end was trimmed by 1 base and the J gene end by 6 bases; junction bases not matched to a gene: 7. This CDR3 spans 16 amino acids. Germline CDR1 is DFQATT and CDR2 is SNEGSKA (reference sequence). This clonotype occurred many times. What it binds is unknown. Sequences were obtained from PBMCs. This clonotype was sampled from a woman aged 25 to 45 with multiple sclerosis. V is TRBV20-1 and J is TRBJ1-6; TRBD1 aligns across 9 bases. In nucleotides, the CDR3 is TGCAGTGCTAGAGCCCGGACAGGGGCCAGTAATTCACCCCTCCACTTT. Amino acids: CSARARTGASNSPLHF.